What follows describes a single T cell receptor beta chain. The antigen remains undetermined. V was clipped by 8 bases and J by 2 bases; unmatched bases: 12. The V gene's germline CDR1 is MDHEN and CDR2 SYDVKM. The CDR3 totals 17 residues. Stable disease denoted Graves' hyperthyroidism without ophthalmopathy progression within 18 months. Patients aged 18 to 65 had newly diagnosed hyperthyroidism lasting under 2 months. The diagnoses drew upon clinical symptoms, serum thyroxine and TRAb, thyroid ultrasound and orbital computed tomography. The data originate from a study of T cells in Graves' hyperthyroidism and ophthalmopathy. Study results and caveats: A model of 13 V-J features distinguished ophthalmopathy from stable hyperthyroidism.

Authors of the study amplified TCR beta CDR3 regions from RNA transcripts. The TCR CDR3 was amplified in a first-round RT-PCR using the HTBI primer set. A single record per CDR3 protein comes from TCRdb applying MiXCR to the multiplex PCR reads. Of some 400,000 distinct CDR3 sequences in the sample, over 15% were seen once. The clonotype comes from a woman aged 18-29 years with Graves' hyperthyroidism. This chain connects TRBV28 to TRBJ1-5; 10 nucleotides agree with TRBD1. Sequencing was performed on blood. CDR3 coding DNA: TGTGCCAGCTCTCTTCCCAGAGGACAGGGGGGCAATCAGCCCCAGCATTTT. Protein: CASSLPRGQGGNQPQHF.